The 14 T cell receptor beta chains below all came from one sample that was sequenced in a study of technical replicates of blood from a handful of donors. TCRdb keeps only in-frame clones here, not all; method: immunoSEQ multiplex PCR. Of about 74,000 clones listed, approximately 95% are singletons. Sequencing was performed on T cells isolated from PBMCs. Source of these receptors: a human donor in good health.

The chain uses TRBV5-1 and TRBJ1-1; D gene ambiguous. V lost 5 bases and J 1 base, leaving 12 bases between the germline ends. CDR3 length equals 14 residues. Germline values: CDR1 SGHRS, CDR2 YFSETQ. The CDR3 sequence: CASSVRVTNTEAFF. DNA for the CDR3: TGCGCCAGCAGTGTGCGGGTTACGAACACTGAAGCTTTCTTT.

This clone was detected once. This rearrangement joins TRBV2 to TRBJ2-2; 14 positions agree with TRBD2. V was pared by 5 bases and J by 7 bases, with 6 bases of the junction left unmatched. The CDR3 consists of 16 residues. Germline V gene lookup returns CDR1 SNHLY and CDR2 FYNNEI. The CDR3 region is CASSLGLAGAIGELFF. The CDR3, as DNA: TGTGCCAGCAGTTTGGGACTAGCGGGAGCTATCGGGGAGCTGTTTTTT.

This chain joins TRBV10-3 and TRBJ1-3; 7 positions agree with TRBD1. Per the germline V gene, CDR1 is ENHRY and CDR2 is SYGVKD. The J segment lost 0 bases and the V segment lost 6 bases, leaving 2 bases of the junction unmatched. The CDR3 has 14 amino acids. CDR3 in amino acids: CAIRTGDSGNTIYF. Written as DNA, the CDR3 is TGTGCCATCAGAACAGGGGACTCTGGAAACACCATATATTTT.

The chain recombines TRBV11-2 with TRBJ2-3; 11 bases map to TRBD2. V lost 2 bases to trimming and J lost 3 bases; unmatched junction nucleotides: 7. The CDR3 loop spans 17 amino acids. Germline V gene lookup returns CDR1 SGHAT and CDR2 FQNNGV. The CDR3 coding sequence is TGTGCCAGCAGCTTATTTACTAGCGGGAGCTCAACAGATACGCAGTATTTT. Protein sequence: CASSLFTSGSSTDTQYF.

The CDR3 DNA is TGTGCCAGCTCACCAGACAGGGGCGTACACGAGCAGTACTTC. Protein sequence: CASSPDRGVHEQYF. The chain links TRBV18 to TRBJ2-7; 8 nucleotides line up with TRBD1. Germline-derived CDR1 and CDR2 are KGHSH and LQKENI. Trimming at V came to 2 bases and at J to 5 bases, leaving 5 bases not matched to a gene. CDR3 length equals 14 residues.

The chain recombines TRBV9 with TRBJ2-1; 10 bases match TRBD2. Trimming took 3 bases from V and 2 from J; bases not matched to a gene: 8. The CDR3 is 17 residues long. Germline V gives CDR1 SGDLS, CDR2 YYNGEE. CDR3 protein: CASSASSGGPPYNEQFF. For the CDR3, the DNA is TGTGCCAGCAGCGCCTCTAGCGGGGGTCCTCCCTACAATGAGCAGTTCTTC.

This clone was seen once. The chain has TRBV15 and TRBJ2-1; TRBD1 is a possible D gene (6 bases). Germline V gene data show CDR1 as LNHNV and CDR2 as YYDKDF (reference sequence). The V end lost 0 bases, the J end lost 7 bases, and 13 bases lay between the germline ends. The length of the CDR3 is 15 residues. The CDR3 loop reads CATSRDRGGRNEQFF. DNA of the CDR3: TGTGCCACCAGCAGAGATCGAGGGGGTAGGAATGAGCAGTTCTTC.

V is TRBV4-1 and J is TRBJ1-3; D is undetermined. V lost 0 bases and J 1 base, leaving 7 bases between the germline ends. The CDR3 has 15 residues. Germline lookup yields CDR1 MGHRA and CDR2 YSYEKL. The CDR3 loop is CASSQDRGSGNTIYF. For the CDR3, the DNA is TGCGCCAGCAGCCAAGATCGGGGTTCTGGAAACACCATATATTTT.

This chain joins TRBV6-1 and TRBJ1-5; weak D call: TRBD1 (5 bases). The V gene's germline CDR1 is MNHNS and CDR2 SASEGT. The ends were cut back, 2 bases at V and 6 bases at J, with 11 bases in the middle. The length of the CDR3 is 14 residues. CDR3: CASSESAGIQPQHF. CDR3 DNA: TGTGCCAGCAGTGAATCTGCAGGGATTCAGCCCCAGCATTTT.

This chain joins TRBV5-6 and TRBJ2-2; D is perhaps TRBD1 (6 bases). This CDR3 has 16 residues. Germline V CDR1 and CDR2: SGHDT, YYEEEE. V lost 0 bases, J lost 4 bases, and 13 bases lay in between. The CDR3 DNA is TGTGCCAGCAGCTTGGAACAGGGAACATCCACCGGGGAGCTGTTTTTT. Its protein is CASSLEQGTSTGELFF.

The genes are TRBV6-1 and TRBJ1-5, with TRBD1 matching 7 bases. The CDR3 totals 15 residues. The junction had 18 bases not matched to a gene; V was cut back by 4 bases and J by 15 bases. CDR1 is MNHNS and CDR2 is SASEGT in the germline V gene. DNA of the CDR3: TGTGCCAGCAGTGGAGCCGACAGGGTAAGGGGGAGTACGCATTTT. This gives the protein CASSGADRVRGSTHF.

This chain joins TRBV7-9 and TRBJ1-5; 8 nucleotides match TRBD1. Germline V CDR1 and CDR2: SEHNR, FQNEAQ (reference sequence). This CDR3 has 18 residues. J gave up 3 bases and V 0 bases, and 10 bases lay outside the gene matches. The DNA of the CDR3 is TGTGCCAGCAGCTTAGCTGTATCCAGACAGGGGACCAATCAGCCCCAGCATTTT. It translates to CASSLAVSRQGTNQPQHF.

This chain joins TRBV6-5 and TRBJ1-5; 10 positions match TRBD1. The germline CDR1 and CDR2 sequences are MNHEY and SVGAGI. The CDR3 spans 14 residues. Losses at the gene ends were 5 bases for V and 6 bases for J; bases not matched to a gene: 4. CDR3 loop: CASSTGQGSQPQHF. The CDR3 nucleotides are TGTGCCAGCAGTACGGGACAGGGGAGTCAGCCCCAGCATTTT.

V usage is TRBV25-1 and J usage is TRBJ1-1, with no clear D. Trimming cost V 7 bases and J 5 bases, with 14 bases left between them. This CDR3 is built from 13 residues. The V gene's germline CDR1 is MGHDK and CDR2 SYGVNS. CDR3 nucleotides: TGTGCCAGCAACCCCCCGGGTTGGACTGAAGCTTTCTTT. Its translation: CASNPPGWTEAFF. Using reference TRBV25-1 and TRBJ1-1 for the parts outside the CDR3, the full variable domain is EADIYQTPRYLVIGTGKKITLECSQTMGHDKMYWYQQDPGMELHLIHYSYGVNSTEKGDLSSESTVSRIRTEHFPLTLESARPSHTSQYLCASNPPGWTEAFFGQGTRLTVV.